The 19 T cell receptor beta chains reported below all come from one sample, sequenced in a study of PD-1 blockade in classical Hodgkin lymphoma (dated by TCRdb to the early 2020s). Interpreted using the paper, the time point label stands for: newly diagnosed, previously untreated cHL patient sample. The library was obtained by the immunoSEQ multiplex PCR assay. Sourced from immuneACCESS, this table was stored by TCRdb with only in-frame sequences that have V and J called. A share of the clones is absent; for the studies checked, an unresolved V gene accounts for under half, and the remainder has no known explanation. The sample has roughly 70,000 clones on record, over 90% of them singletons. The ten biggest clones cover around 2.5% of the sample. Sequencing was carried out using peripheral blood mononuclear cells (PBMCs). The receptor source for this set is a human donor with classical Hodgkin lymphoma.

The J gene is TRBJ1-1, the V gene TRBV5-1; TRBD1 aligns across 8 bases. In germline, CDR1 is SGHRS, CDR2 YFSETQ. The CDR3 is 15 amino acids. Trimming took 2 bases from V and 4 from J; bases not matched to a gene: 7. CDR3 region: CASSFGQGGFTEAFF. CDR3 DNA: TGCGCCAGCAGCTTCGGACAGGGAGGGTTCACTGAAGCTTTCTTT.

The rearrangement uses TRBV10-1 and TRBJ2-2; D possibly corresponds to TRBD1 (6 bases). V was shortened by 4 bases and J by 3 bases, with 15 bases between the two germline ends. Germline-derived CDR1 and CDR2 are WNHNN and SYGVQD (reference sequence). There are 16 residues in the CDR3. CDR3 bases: TGCGCCAGCAGTGCCCGGACAGCTCGGGACACCGGGGAGCTGTTTTTT. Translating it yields CASSARTARDTGELFF.

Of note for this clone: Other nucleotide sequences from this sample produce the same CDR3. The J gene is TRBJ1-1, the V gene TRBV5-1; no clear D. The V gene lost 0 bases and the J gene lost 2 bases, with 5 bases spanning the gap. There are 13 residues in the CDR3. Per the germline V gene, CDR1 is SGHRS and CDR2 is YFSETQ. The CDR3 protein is CASSLGGNTEAFF. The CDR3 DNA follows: TGCGCCAGCAGCTTGGGAGGTAACACTGAAGCTTTCTTT.

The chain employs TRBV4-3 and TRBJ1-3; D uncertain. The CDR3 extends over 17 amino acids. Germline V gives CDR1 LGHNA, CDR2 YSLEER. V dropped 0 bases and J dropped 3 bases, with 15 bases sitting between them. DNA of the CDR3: TGCGCCAGCAGCCAAGATCGGACCCTCGGAGGTGGAAACACCATATATTTT. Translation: CASSQDRTLGGGNTIYF.

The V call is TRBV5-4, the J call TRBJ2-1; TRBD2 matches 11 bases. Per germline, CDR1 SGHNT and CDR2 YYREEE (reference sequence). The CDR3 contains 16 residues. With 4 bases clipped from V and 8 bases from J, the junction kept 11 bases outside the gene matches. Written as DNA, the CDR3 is TGTGCCAGCAGCCACCGATTAGCGGGAGGGCTAGATGAGCAGTTCTTC. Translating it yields CASSHRLAGGLDEQFF.

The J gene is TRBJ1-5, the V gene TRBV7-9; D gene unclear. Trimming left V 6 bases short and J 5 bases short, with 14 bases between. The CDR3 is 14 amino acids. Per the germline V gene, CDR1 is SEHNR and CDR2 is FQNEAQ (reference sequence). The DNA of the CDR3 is TGTGCCAGCAGTTCCGGGGAGTGGTATCAGCCCCAGCATTTT. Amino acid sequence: CASSSGEWYQPQHF.

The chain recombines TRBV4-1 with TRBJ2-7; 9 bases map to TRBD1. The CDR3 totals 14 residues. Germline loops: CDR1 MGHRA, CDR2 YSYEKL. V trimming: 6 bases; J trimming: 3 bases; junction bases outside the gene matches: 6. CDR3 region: CASSRTGGGYEQYF. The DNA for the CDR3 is TGCGCCAGCAGTCGAACAGGGGGCGGCTACGAGCAGTACTTC.

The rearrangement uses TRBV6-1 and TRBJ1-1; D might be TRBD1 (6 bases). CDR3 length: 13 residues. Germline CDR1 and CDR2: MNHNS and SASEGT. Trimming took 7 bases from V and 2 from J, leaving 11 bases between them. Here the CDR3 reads CASNAGANTEAFF. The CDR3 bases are TGTGCCAGCAATGCAGGGGCAAACACTGAAGCTTTCTTT.

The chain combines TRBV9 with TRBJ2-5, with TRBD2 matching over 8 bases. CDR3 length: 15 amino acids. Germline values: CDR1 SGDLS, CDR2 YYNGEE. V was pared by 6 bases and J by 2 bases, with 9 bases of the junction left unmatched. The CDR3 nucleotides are TGTGCCAGCACCTCGGGGGGGCAGGCTCAAGAGACCCAGTACTTC. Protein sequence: CASTSGGQAQETQYF.

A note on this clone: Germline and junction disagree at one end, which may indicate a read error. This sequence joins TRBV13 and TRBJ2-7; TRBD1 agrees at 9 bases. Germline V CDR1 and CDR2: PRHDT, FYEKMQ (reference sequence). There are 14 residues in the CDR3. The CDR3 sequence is CASSTGTGLLGADF. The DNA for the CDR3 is TGTGCCAGCAGCACCGGGACAGGGTTACTAGGGGCAGACTTC.

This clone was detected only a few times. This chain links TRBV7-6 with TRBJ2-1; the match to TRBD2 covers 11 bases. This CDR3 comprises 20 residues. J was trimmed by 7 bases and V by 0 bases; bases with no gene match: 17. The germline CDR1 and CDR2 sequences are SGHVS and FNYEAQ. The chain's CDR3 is CASSLARGRLGTSGNNEQFF. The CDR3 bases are TGTGCCAGCAGCTTAGCCCGAGGACGTCTCGGGACTAGCGGAAATAATGAGCAGTTCTTC.

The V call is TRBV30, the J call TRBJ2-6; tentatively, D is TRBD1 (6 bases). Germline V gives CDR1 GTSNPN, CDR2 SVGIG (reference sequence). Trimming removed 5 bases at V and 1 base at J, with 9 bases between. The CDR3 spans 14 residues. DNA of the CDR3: TGTGCCTGGGACAGGTCGTCTGGGGCCAACGTCCTGACTTTC. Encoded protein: CAWDRSSGANVLTF.

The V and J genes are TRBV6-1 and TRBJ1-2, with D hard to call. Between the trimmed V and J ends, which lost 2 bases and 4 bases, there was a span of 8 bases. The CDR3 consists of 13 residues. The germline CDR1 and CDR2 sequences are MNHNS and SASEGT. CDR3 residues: CASSEPTLYGYTF. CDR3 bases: TGTGCCAGCAGTGAACCAACACTCTATGGCTACACCTTC.

Here the CDR3 DNA reads TGTGCCAGCAGTTATGGGATCCCTACTGGAAACACCATATATTTT. This translates into CASSYGIPTGNTIYF. The rearrangement joins TRBV6-6 to TRBJ1-3; no clear D gene. Per the germline V gene, CDR1 is MNHNY and CDR2 is SVGAGI (reference sequence). The CDR3 extends over 15 amino acids. V was clipped by 3 bases and J by 2 bases, with 11 bases between them.

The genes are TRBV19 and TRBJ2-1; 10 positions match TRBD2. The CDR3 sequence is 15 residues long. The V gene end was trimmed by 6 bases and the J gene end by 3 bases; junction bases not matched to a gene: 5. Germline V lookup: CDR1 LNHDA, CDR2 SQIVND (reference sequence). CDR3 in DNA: TGTGCCAGTAGCCCCGGGACTAGCGTCTACAATGAGCAGTTCTTC. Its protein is CASSPGTSVYNEQFF.

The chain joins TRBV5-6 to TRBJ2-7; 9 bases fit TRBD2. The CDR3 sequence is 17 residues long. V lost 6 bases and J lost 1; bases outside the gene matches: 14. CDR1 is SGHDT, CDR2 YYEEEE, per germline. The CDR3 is CASTSPRSGRYSYEQYF. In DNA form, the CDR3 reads TGTGCCAGCACTTCGCCGAGGAGCGGGAGGTATTCCTACGAGCAGTACTTC.

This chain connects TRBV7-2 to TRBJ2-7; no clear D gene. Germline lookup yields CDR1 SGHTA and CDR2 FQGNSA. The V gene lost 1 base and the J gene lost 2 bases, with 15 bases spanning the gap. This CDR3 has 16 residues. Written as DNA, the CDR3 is TGTGCCAGCAGCTTAGTGTACAGCCTAGGAACCTACGAGCAGTACTTC. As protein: CASSLVYSLGTYEQYF.

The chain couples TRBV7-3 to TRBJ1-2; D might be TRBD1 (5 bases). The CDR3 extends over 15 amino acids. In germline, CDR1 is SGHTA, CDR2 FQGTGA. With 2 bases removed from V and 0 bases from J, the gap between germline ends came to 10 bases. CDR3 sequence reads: CASSLGGPANYGYTF. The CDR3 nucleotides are TGTGCCAGCAGCTTAGGGGGTCCCGCTAACTATGGCTACACCTTC. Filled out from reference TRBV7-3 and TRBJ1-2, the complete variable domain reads GAGVSQTPSNKVTEKGKYVELRCDPISGHTALYWYRQSLGQGPEFLIYFQGTGAADDSGLPNDRFFAVRPEGSVSTLKIQRTERGDSAVYLCASSLGGPANYGYTFGSGTRLTVV.

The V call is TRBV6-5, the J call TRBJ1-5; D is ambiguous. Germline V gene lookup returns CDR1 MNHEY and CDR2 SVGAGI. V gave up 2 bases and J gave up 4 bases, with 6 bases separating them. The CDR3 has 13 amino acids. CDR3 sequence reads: CASSYGPNQPQHF. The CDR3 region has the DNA TGTGCCAGCAGTTACGGACCTAATCAGCCCCAGCATTTT.